The clone carrying this TCR beta chain was detected ten times or more. Its antigen is unknown. TCR beta CDR3 sequences were amplified from RNA transcripts. The study used the HTBI primer set for a first-round RT-PCR of the TCR CDR3. TCRdb called the multiplex PCR reads again in MiXCR, with one record for every CDR3 protein. The table has some 340,000 distinct CDR3 sequences, roughly an eighth seen once; the top ten hold about a third. The CDR3 has 12 residues. V was pared by 4 bases and J by 5 bases, with 8 bases between. CDR1 MNHEY and CDR2 SMNVEV come from the germline V gene (reference sequence). The source of the sample is a study of T cells in Graves' hyperthyroidism and ophthalmopathy. General study results and limits: Clonotypes that were expanded in thyroid above 0.001 mostly appeared in blood too.

The receptor comes from a woman between 40 and 50 years old with Graves' ophthalmopathy. The sequenced material came from blood. This sequence joins TRBV27 and TRBJ1-1; D uncertain. CDR3 sequence: CASSSIGTEAFF. In nucleotides, the CDR3 is TGTGCCAGCAGTTCCATAGGGACTGAAGCTTTCTTT.